The 11 T cell receptor beta chains listed next were all sequenced from one sample in a study of technical replicates of blood from four donors. Profiled with immunoSEQ multiplex PCR; TCRdb holds only in-frame clones, not every one. This table holds over 60,000 clones, roughly 89% found once. The sequencing input was PBMCs. All receptors derive from a human donor in good health. Some clones in this sample may be carry-over from other donors' samples.

This clone was counted a single time. The V and J genes are TRBV6-1 and TRBJ2-7; TRBD1 might be the D (7 bases). Germline assignment: CDR1 MNHNS and CDR2 SASEGT. V gave up 6 bases and J gave up 5 bases, with 20 bases separating them. The CDR3 is made up of 15 amino acids. The CDR3 loop is CASRSEQGTPDEQYF. Here the CDR3 DNA reads TGTGCCAGCAGGAGCGAACAGGGGACTCCCGACGAGCAGTACTTC.

J is TRBJ2-7 and V is TRBV7-2; TRBD2 agrees at 12 bases. CDR1 is SGHTA, CDR2 FQGNSA, per germline. With V trimmed by 6 bases and J by 7 bases, 10 bases remained unmatched. CDR3 size: 15 residues. The DNA for the CDR3 is TGTGCCAGCAGGATAGGGGCACTAGCGGGAGGTGAGCAGTACTTC. Translation: CASRIGALAGGEQYF.

This chain uses TRBV19 with TRBJ1-6, with TRBD1 matching over 9 bases. The V and J ends lost 5 bases and 10 bases, in that order; junction bases with no gene match: 6. The CDR3 is 14 amino acids. Germline assignment: CDR1 LNHDA and CDR2 SQIVND (reference sequence). The CDR3 sequence: CASSGQGIGSPLHF. In DNA, the CDR3 is TGTGCCAGTAGTGGACAGGGGATCGGGTCACCCCTCCACTTT.

The J gene is TRBJ1-5, the V gene TRBV7-2; D perhaps matches TRBD1 (5 bases). In germline, CDR1 is SGHTA, CDR2 FQGNSA. CDR3 length equals 18 residues. With 0 bases removed from V and 0 bases from J, the gap between germline ends came to 15 bases. In DNA form, the CDR3 reads TGTGCCAGCAGCTTAGCGATCGGGACTCCATATAGCAATCAGCCCCAGCATTTT. It is translated as CASSLAIGTPYSNQPQHF. Drawing the rest from reference TRBV7-2 and TRBJ1-5, the complete variable domain is GAGVSQSPSNKVTEKGKDVELRCDPISGHTALYWYRQSLGQGLEFLIYFQGNSAPDKSGLPSDRFSAERTGGSVSTLTIQRTQQEDSAVYLCASSLAIGTPYSNQPQHFGDGTRLSIL.

This chain links TRBV7-2 with TRBJ2-1, with D maybe TRBD2 (5 bases). Trimming pared 0 bases from V and 8 bases from J, leaving 8 bases between. CDR3 length: 13 amino acids. In germline, CDR1 is SGHTA, CDR2 FQGNSA. CDR3 DNA: TGTGCCAGCAGCTTAGCGGGAGTTCATGAGCAGTTCTTC. It is translated as CASSLAGVHEQFF. Full variable domain (rest looked up from reference TRBV7-2 and TRBJ2-1): GAGVSQSPSNKVTEKGKDVELRCDPISGHTALYWYRQSLGQGLEFLIYFQGNSAPDKSGLPSDRFSAERTGGSVSTLTIQRTQQEDSAVYLCASSLAGVHEQFFGPGTRLTVL.

Details on this clone: This CDR3 is also generated by other DNA sequences in the sample. The CDR3 spells CASSLRGSYNEQFF. CDR3 in DNA: TGTGCCAGCAGCTTGCGGGGCTCCTACAATGAGCAGTTCTTC. V is TRBV11-2 and J is TRBJ2-1, with a tentative D call TRBD2 (6 bases). The germline CDR1 and CDR2 sequences are SGHAT and FQNNGV. The CDR3 contains 14 residues. V was pared by 3 bases and J by 0 bases, with 6 bases between.

The chain carries TRBV6-1 and TRBJ2-2; possible D gene TRBD1, 5 bases. The CDR3 has 14 residues. The V gene lost 7 bases and the J gene lost 7 bases, with 16 bases spanning the gap. The germline CDR1 and CDR2 sequences are MNHNS and SASEGT. The CDR3: CASNVQGRDGELFF. The CDR3 nucleotides are TGTGCCAGCAACGTGCAGGGAAGGGACGGGGAGCTGTTTTTT.

The V call is TRBV6-4, the J call TRBJ2-3; 9 bases fit TRBD2. CDR3 length: 15 residues. The junction had 0 bases not matched to a gene; V was cut back by 2 bases and J by 0 bases. Germline CDR1 MRHNA, CDR2 SNTAGT. As DNA, the CDR3 is TGTGCCAGCAGTGACGCGGGGGGGAGCACAGATACGCAGTATTTT. It yields the protein CASSDAGGSTDTQYF.

V usage is TRBV20-1 and J usage is TRBJ2-7; the match to TRBD1 covers 7 bases. CDR3 size: 11 residues. Germline CDR1 is DFQATT and CDR2 is SNEGSKA (reference sequence). V was clipped by 6 bases and J by 6 bases; unmatched bases: 5. CDR3 DNA: TGCAGTGCAACGAGACAGGGCGAGCAGTACTTC. Translating gives CSATRQGEQYF.

The chain is built from TRBV28 and TRBJ2-3; a possible D gene is TRBD1 (5 bases). V was shortened by 2 bases and J by 6 bases, with 12 bases between the two germline ends. The CDR3 is made up of 14 amino acids. Germline V gene lookup returns CDR1 MDHEN and CDR2 SYDVKM. This CDR3 reads CASSLPRAMDTQYF. In DNA form, the CDR3 reads TGTGCCAGCAGTTTACCCAGGGCCATGGATACGCAGTATTTT.

The chain couples TRBV21-1 to TRBJ2-5; no DNA check was done on the table's D call, TRBD2. TRBV21-1 is designated a pseudogene. The CDR3 extends over 18 amino acids. The CDR3 DNA follows: TGTGCCACCCGAACCCCCGGGACTGACTTCTCCCTCCAAGAGACCCAGTACTTC. It specifies CATRTPGTDFSLQETQYF.